The entry below gives a single T cell receptor beta chain sequence along with its context. Antigen specificity is unknown. This specimen belongs to a study of cytomegalovirus exposure and HLA in healthy donors. Study context: Unique TCRs numbering roughly 85 million, obtained from HLA-typed donors, made up an early data release. Study results and caveats: Researchers reported that a few CMV-associated chains were confirmed in vitro as CMV antigen-specific. Analysis was performed later, and it showed HLA-associated TCR beta chains to be more clonally expanded than equally common others. The authors considered a cluster of highly shared sequence variants likely to be a sequencing artifact.

Researchers ran the PCR with 60 Vbeta and 13 Jbeta primers. Profiled with immunoSEQ multiplex PCR; TCRdb holds only in-frame clones, not every one. Counted here are some 140,000 clones, nearly 80% occurring once; the ten biggest clones make up about 13%. Sequencing was done on a sample of PBMCs. The receptor comes from a young man in good health and CMV-seropositive.

The DNA of the CDR3 is TGTGCCAGCAGCGCCACCGACAGGGGTGATACGCAGTATTTT. It specifies CASSATDRGDTQYF. The genes are TRBV2 and TRBJ2-3; 8 positions match TRBD1. The V segment lost 6 bases and the J segment 6 bases; nucleotides outside the gene matches: 8. CDR3 length: 14 amino acids. The V gene's germline CDR1 is SNHLY and CDR2 FYNNEI.